What follows are 15 T cell receptor beta chains derived from one specimen sequenced in a study of cytomegalovirus exposure and HLA in healthy donors. The PCR was carried out with 60 Vbeta primers and 13 Jbeta primers. Assay used: immunoSEQ multiplex PCR; TCRdb lists only in-frame clones, some missing. The sample table includes 100,000 or so clones. Sequencing was performed on PBMCs. Receptor source: a man aged 50 or older in good health and CMV-seronegative.

J is TRBJ2-7 and V is TRBV5-5, with a weak D call TRBD2 (6 bases). The germline V gene encodes CDR1 SGHKS and CDR2 YYEKEE (reference sequence). The CDR3 is 14 amino acids. The ends were cut back, 5 bases at V and 7 bases at J, with 19 bases in the middle. The CDR3 loop reads CASRRDSGSLEQYF. Written as DNA, the CDR3 is TGTGCCAGCAGACGGGACTCGGGGAGTCTGGAGCAGTACTTC.

The chain uses TRBV4-1 and TRBJ1-1; 7 nucleotides align to TRBD1. The CDR3 is 14 residues long. The V gene end was trimmed by 3 bases and the J gene end by 4 bases; junction bases not matched to a gene: 5. The germline V gene has CDR1 MGHRA and CDR2 YSYEKL. Written as DNA, the CDR3 is TGCGCCAGCAGCCAGAGATCAGGGGGCACTGAAGCTTTCTTT. Translation gives CASSQRSGGTEAFF.

The chain links TRBV7-9 to TRBJ2-7, with D perhaps TRBD2 (6 bases). The CDR3 is 12 residues long. Germline V gives CDR1 SEHNR, CDR2 FQNEAQ (reference sequence). The germline V and J ends were trimmed by 8 bases and 0 bases, with 8 bases remaining between them. The CDR3 region is CASGGYSYEQYF. The CDR3 DNA reads TGTGCCAGCGGGGGGTACTCCTACGAGCAGTACTTC.

The rearrangement uses TRBV18 and TRBJ1-1; tentatively, D is TRBD1 (5 bases). Trimming shortened V by 0 bases and J by 3 bases, and 14 bases separated the two germline ends. The CDR3 length is 16 residues. Germline CDR1 and CDR2: KGHSH and LQKENI. CDR3 sequence: CASSPPGGSVHTEAFF. Written as DNA, the CDR3 is TGTGCCAGCTCACCACCGGGGGGGTCGGTTCACACTGAAGCTTTCTTT.

The chain recombines TRBV2 with TRBJ1-4; D is undetermined. From germline, CDR1 is SNHLY and CDR2 FYNNEI. The CDR3 loop spans 13 amino acids. Trimming pared 2 bases from V and 7 bases from J, leaving 8 bases between. CDR3 DNA: TGTGCCAGCAGTGAACACTTGCTTGAAAAACTGTTTTTT. The encoded protein is CASSEHLLEKLFF.

This chain uses TRBV11-2 with TRBJ1-2; D may be TRBD1 (6 bases). The CDR3 consists of 11 residues. Germline CDR1 reads SGHAT; CDR2 reads FQNNGV. Trimming stripped 1 base from V and 14 bases from J, with 11 bases between. The CDR3 coding sequence is TGTGCCAGCAGCTTAGGCGGGGGGCGAACCTTC. Its protein product is CASSLGGGRTF.

V is TRBV5-8 and J is TRBJ2-1, with 8 bases lining up with TRBD1. The V gene end was trimmed by 7 bases and the J gene end by 9 bases; junction bases not matched to a gene: 15. The CDR3 extends over 15 amino acids. Per the germline V gene, CDR1 is SGHTS and CDR2 is YDEGEE. In nucleotides, the CDR3 is TGTGCCAGCCGCAACAGGCAGGGGGCGCTGAGTGAGCAGTTCTTC. It translates to CASRNRQGALSEQFF.

V gene TRBV6-1 combines with J gene TRBJ1-2; D is ambiguous. The CDR3 spans 12 residues. The germline gives CDR1 MNHNS, CDR2 SASEGT. Trimming pared 9 bases from V and 6 bases from J, leaving 14 bases between. Here the CDR3 reads CASTTQVNGYTF. In nucleotides, the CDR3 is TGTGCCAGTACCACCCAGGTAAATGGCTACACCTTC.

The chain carries TRBV2 and TRBJ2-5; the D gene is possibly TRBD1 (6 bases). The germline V gene encodes CDR1 SNHLY and CDR2 FYNNEI. This CDR3 has 14 residues. The V and J ends lost 5 bases and 2 bases respectively, with 12 bases between them. CDR3 DNA sequence: TGTGCCAGCAGTAACCGGGACATACAAGAGACCCAGTACTTC. It translates to CASSNRDIQETQYF.

V and J are TRBV7-2 and TRBJ1-5; 7 bases align to TRBD1. This CDR3 is built from 15 residues. Germline CDR1 reads SGHTA; CDR2 reads FQGNSA. Trimming at V came to 5 bases and at J to 7 bases, leaving 11 bases not matched to a gene. The CDR3, as DNA: TGTGCCAGCAGCCTCTCCCCGACAGGGAACCAGCCCCAGCATTTT. It encodes CASSLSPTGNQPQHF.

V gene TRBV5-4 combines with J gene TRBJ1-3; TRBD1 is a possible D gene (5 bases). The CDR3 has 14 amino acids. V was shortened by 7 bases and J by 4 bases, with 15 bases between the two germline ends. The germline gives CDR1 SGHNT, CDR2 YYREEE (reference sequence). The CDR3 region is CASAPGLIGNTIYF. Written as DNA, the CDR3 is TGTGCCAGCGCCCCGGGACTAATAGGAAACACCATATATTTT.

V and J are TRBV30 and TRBJ2-3; D is possibly TRBD2 (5 bases). Trimming left V 1 base short and J 2 bases short, with 13 bases between. CDR3 length: 15 residues. CDR1 and CDR2 from the germline V gene are GTSNPN and SVGIG (reference sequence). The CDR3 nucleotides are TGTGCCTGGAGTGAAGGACTCGGCTCCACAGATACGCAGTATTTT. Translated: CAWSEGLGSTDTQYF.

The rearrangement links TRBV15 to TRBJ2-7; unclear D gene. This CDR3 contains 13 residues. The V gene lost 3 bases and the J gene lost 1 base, with 7 bases spanning the gap. Germline V gives CDR1 LNHNV, CDR2 YYDKDF (reference sequence). CDR3 sequence: CATSRSYSYEQYF. As DNA, the CDR3 is TGTGCCACCAGCAGGTCCTATTCCTACGAGCAGTACTTC.

The J gene is TRBJ1-2, the V gene TRBV5-4; 9 bases fit TRBD1. V shed 3 bases, J shed 8 bases, and the junction held 11 bases outside the gene matches. Germline CDR1 is SGHNT and CDR2 is YYREEE (reference sequence). The CDR3 loop spans 15 amino acids. The DNA for the CDR3 is TGTGCCAGCAGCTACGGACAGGGGAACGGTAAGGGCTACACCTTC. Amino acid sequence: CASSYGQGNGKGYTF.

The rearrangement links TRBV9 to TRBJ2-1; maybe TRBD1 (5 bases). This CDR3 contains 15 residues. Germline V gives CDR1 SGDLS, CDR2 YYNGEE. Trimming shortened V by 0 bases and J by 1 base, and 8 bases separated the two germline ends. CDR3 amino acids: CASSVVGDSYNEQFF. CDR3 DNA sequence: TGTGCCAGCAGCGTAGTAGGGGATTCCTACAATGAGCAGTTCTTC.